This entry concerns a single T cell receptor beta chain. At least ten counts were recorded for this clonotype. The target of this receptor is not known. No quality values exist for individual bases; no much larger clone is one base distant. Inclusive of the bounding cysteine and phenylalanine, the CDR3 is 15 residues long. Of all the DNA, just the CDR3 is kept, 45 bases in frame from base 1. The junction carries 17 bases between V and J, which are trimmed by 7 bases and 4 bases respectively. Reading the germline V gene gives CDR1 MDHEN and CDR2 SYDVKM. This sample stems from a study of T-cell reconstitution after alpha-beta-depleted transplantation in children (TCRdb year 2016). Regarding the complete study: Using TCR repertoire profiling, the study followed T-cell immune reconstitution in a quantitative way in children after TCRalphabeta/CD19-depleted allogeneic hematopoietic cell transplantation.

Library method: PCR. TCRdb names Illumina HiSeq 2500 as the instrument used. TCR library preparation used molecular barcoding, with unique molecular identifiers applied to normalize quantification of the TCRbeta repertoire. In TCRdb, the public reads were trimmed at Q25 with fastp and aligned with MiXCR, with productive beta chains retained. Rows are unified per CDR3 protein, each entry keeping the most common DNA and genes. The sample table lists about 600,000 distinct CDR3 sequences, over 9.5% of them with a count of one. The ten largest clones take up about 4.3% of the sample. The source of this sequence is a human donor who donated a stem cell graft to a child with acute myeloid leukemia. This receptor chain uses TRBV28 and TRBJ2-1; a weak D assignment points to TRBD1 (6 bases agree). Material: PBMCs from the stem cell graft donor, obtained from the stem cell graft. Read as DNA, the sequence is TGTGCCAGCATCCCCCCAGGGGTCGTATACAATGAGCAGTTCTTC. Its amino acids are CASIPPGVVYNEQFF.